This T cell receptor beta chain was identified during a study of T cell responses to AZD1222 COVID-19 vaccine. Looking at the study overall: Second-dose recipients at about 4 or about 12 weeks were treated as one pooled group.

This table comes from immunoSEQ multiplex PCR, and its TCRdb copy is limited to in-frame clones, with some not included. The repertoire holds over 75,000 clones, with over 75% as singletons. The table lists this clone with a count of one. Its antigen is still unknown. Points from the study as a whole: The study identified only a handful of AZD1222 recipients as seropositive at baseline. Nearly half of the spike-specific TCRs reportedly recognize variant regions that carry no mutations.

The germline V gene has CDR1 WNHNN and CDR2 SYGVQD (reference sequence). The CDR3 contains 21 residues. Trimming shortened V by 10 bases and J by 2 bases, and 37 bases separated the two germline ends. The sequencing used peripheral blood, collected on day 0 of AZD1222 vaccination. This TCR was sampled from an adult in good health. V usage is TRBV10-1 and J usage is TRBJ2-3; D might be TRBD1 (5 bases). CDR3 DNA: TGCGCCATCTTACTACCCCCTCCTACCCAGGGCCCAGGCAGGCACACAGATACGCAGTATTTT. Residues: CAILLPPPTQGPGRHTDTQYF.